This record covers a single T cell receptor beta chain. Its antigen is as yet unknown. Trimming cost V 0 bases and J 5 bases; bases outside gene matches: 6. Germline CDR1 is SGHTS and CDR2 is YDEGEE. The CDR3 runs 15 residues. This sample was taken from a study of CD8+ T cells in alopecia areata. Study-level points and caveats: Elevated clonality characterized lesional scalp relative to normal scalp, particularly in alopecia totalis/universalis.

TCR sequencing used cDNA made by reverse transcription of extracted RNA. Sequencing was performed with immunoSEQ multiplex PCR; in TCRdb, only in-frame clones are kept and a portion is missing. The sample shows under 65,000 clones, about 40% of them seen only once. This chain uses TRBV5-8 with TRBJ1-2; TRBD1 matches at 8 bases. Sequencing was carried out using NKG2D-low CD8+ T cells sorted from blood. The origin of this receptor is a human donor with alopecia areata. The CDR3 DNA reads TGTGCCAGCAGCTTGGCCACGACAGGGGTTTATGGCTACACCTTC. This translates into CASSLATTGVYGYTF.